Listed below are T cell receptor beta chains from one sample, sequenced in a study of CD4 T cell repertoires in COVID-19. This table comes from immunoSEQ multiplex PCR, and its TCRdb copy is limited to in-frame clones, with some not included. The sample shows around 22,000 clones, over 75% of them seen only once. Sequencing used central memory CD4+ T cells from blood, obtained before the COVID-19 pandemic. These receptors were taken from a human donor who had COVID-19. CDR3s include the opening cysteine and the closing phenylalanine or tryptophan. D genes are given only for firm matches.

TRBD2	TRBJ2-1	TRBV7-9	CASTPRGLAGVNEQFF	TGTGCCAGCACCCCGCGGGGACTAGCGGGAGTCAATGAGCAGTTCTTC
NA	TRBJ2-6	TRBV6-5	CASSYSARQGVLTF	TGTGCCAGCAGTTACTCGGCAAGACAAGGCGTCCTGACTTTC
TRBD1	TRBJ2-3	TRBV4-2	CASSGTGTHTQYF	TGTGCCAGCAGCGGGACAGGGACTCATACGCAGTATTTT
TRBD2	TRBJ2-7	TRBV29-1	CSVSTSASEQYF	TGCAGCGTCTCAACTAGCGCTAGCGAGCAGTACTTC
TRBD2	TRBJ2-3	TRBV5-4	CASSLDSGRVVSTDTQYF	TGTGCCAGCAGCTTGGATAGCGGGAGGGTGGTGAGCACAGATACGCAGTATTTT
TRBD1	TRBJ1-2	TRBV6-7	CASSRTGRHGYTF	TGTGCCAGCAGTCGGACAGGGAGGCATGGCTACACCTTC
NA	TRBJ1-2	TRBV6-1	CASSVRPNYGYTF	TGTGCCAGCAGTGTGAGGCCGAACTATGGCTACACCTTC
TRBD1	TRBJ2-1	TRBV10-3	CAIRDRGSVEQFF	TGTGCCATCAGAGACAGGGGTAGCGTTGAGCAGTTCTTC
TRBD2	TRBJ2-3	TRBV18	CASSPGLAGAGTDTQYF	TGTGCCAGCTCACCGGGACTAGCGGGGGCTGGGACAGATACGCAGTATTTT
NA	TRBJ1-5	TRBV28	CASRRYTELDQPQHF	TGTGCCAGCAGGCGCTACACGGAACTAGACCAGCCCCAGCATTTT
TRBD1	TRBJ1-2	TRBV10-3	CAISDGTGLRYGYTF	TGTGCCATCAGTGATGGGACAGGGCTAAGATATGGCTACACCTTC
NA	TRBJ1-1	TRBV6-1	CASARVISTEAFF	TGTGCCAGTGCCCGGGTAATCAGCACTGAAGCTTTCTTT
TRBD1	TRBJ1-3	TRBV19	CASRLTGSGNTIYF	TGTGCCAGTAGGCTGACAGGGAGCGGAAACACCATATATTTT
TRBD1	TRBJ2-4	TRBV10-2	CASSPPPGQAKNIQYF	TGCGCCAGCAGCCCCCCGCCGGGACAGGCCAAAAACATTCAGTACTTC